This is a list of T cell receptor beta chains from one sample in a study of T-cell reconstitution after alpha-beta-depleted transplantation in children. TCRdb analysed the PCR reads with MiXCR anew, one entry per CDR3 protein. The sample lists 300,000 or so distinct CDR3 sequences, around 25% seen once, with 9.5% to 13% in the top ten. The specimen was PBMCs, mostly from graft donor cells, collected 180 days after TCRalphabeta/CD19-depleted stem cell transplant. The receptors here all came from a male patient younger than 18 who had a stem cell transplant for acute lymphoblastic leukemia, so the T cells may come from the graft donor. CDR3s include the opening cysteine and the closing phenylalanine or tryptophan. Each record gives: V gene, clone size, D gene, J gene, CDR3 DNA, CDR3 protein. The D gene is left open where the match is weak. Clone size is not always given. Where it is, it says once, few, many or a class for expanded clones.

V: TRBV20-1
size: once
D: TRBD1
J: TRBJ1-2
DNA: TGCAGTGCTAGACGGAGGACAGGATTTAATGGCTACACCTTC
CDR3: CSARRRTGFNGYTF

V: TRBV11-2
size: NA
D: NA
J: TRBJ2-1
DNA: TGTGCCAGCTCCCCCGGTCCCGTGCAGTTCTTC
CDR3: CASSPGPVQFF

V: TRBV27
size: NA
D: NA
J: TRBJ2-7
DNA: TGTGCCAGCAGAGCCCCCATGACCTCCGAGCAGTACTTC
CDR3: CASRAPMTSEQYF

V: TRBV12-3/TRBV12-4
size: NA
D: NA
J: TRBJ2-1
DNA: TGTGCCAGCAGTTTTAAACGAATTGGGGGTAATGAGCAGTTCTTC
CDR3: CASSFKRIGGNEQFF

V: TRBV20-1
size: NA
D: NA
J: TRBJ2-1
DNA: TGCAGTGCTAGAGCTCAAAATGGGATCTACAATGAGCAGTTCTTC
CDR3: CSARAQNGIYNEQFF

V: TRBV27
size: many
D: NA
J: TRBJ2-1
DNA: TGTGCCAGCAGTTTAGATCGCCTCCCAACAGCCTACAATGAGCAGTTCTTC
CDR3: CASSLDRLPTAYNEQFF

V: TRBV7-3
size: few
D: NA
J: TRBJ1-2
DNA: TGTGCCAGCAGCTTAAGGGCGGAACAGGGTGGCTACACCTTC
CDR3: CASSLRAEQGGYTF

V: TRBV12-3/TRBV12-4
size: many
D: NA
J: TRBJ2-5
DNA: TGTGCCAGCAGTTGGGACTGGGGTAGCCAGGAGACCCAGTACTTC
CDR3: CASSWDWGSQETQYF

V: TRBV2
size: few
D: NA
J: TRBJ1-1
DNA: TGTGCGCGCAGAGGCTCCAGGGAGGGGGTCATGAACACTGAAGCTTTCTTT
CDR3: CARRGSREGVMNTEAFF

V: TRBV3-1
size: NA
D: NA
J: TRBJ1-3
DNA: TGTGCCAGCAGCCCGACAGGTGGAAACACCATATATTTT
CDR3: CASSPTGGNTIYF

V: TRBV6-1
size: NA
D: TRBD2
J: TRBJ2-1
DNA: TGTGCCAGCAGTGAAACCGGGACTAGCGGATCCTCCTACAATGAGCAGTTCTTC
CDR3: CASSETGTSGSSYNEQFF

V: TRBV28
size: NA
D: NA
J: TRBJ1-6
DNA: TGTGCCAGCAGTTTACGACCAGGGAGGTATTCACCCCTCCACTTT
CDR3: CASSLRPGRYSPLHF

V: TRBV27
size: NA
D: TRBD1
J: TRBJ2-6
DNA: TGTGCCAGCAGTTACAGGACAGGGTGGGGGGAGACCTCTGGGGCCAACGTCCTGACTTTC
CDR3: CASSYRTGWGETSGANVLTF

V: TRBV19
size: NA
D: NA
J: TRBJ1-3
DNA: TGTGCCAGTAGTCCCCCGGGACGGCGTAACACCATATATTTT
CDR3: CASSPPGRRNTIYF

V: TRBV7-2
size: few
D: NA
J: TRBJ2-5
DNA: TGTGCCAGCGCCGGGGACTGGATGACGTCGGGCACCCAGTACTTC
CDR3: CASAGDWMTSGTQYF

V: TRBV7-3
size: few
D: TRBD2
J: TRBJ2-5
DNA: TGTGCCAGCAGCTCCACTAGCGGGGAGACCCAGTACTTC
CDR3: CASSSTSGETQYF

V: TRBV15
size: NA
D: TRBD1
J: TRBJ1-1
DNA: TGTGCCACCAGCATACACACAGGGGGCGGGCGCGAAGCTTTCTTT
CDR3: CATSIHTGGGREAFF

V: TRBV5-1
size: few
D: TRBD1
J: TRBJ2-5
DNA: TGCGCCAGCTTCCGGGACAGGGCCCAAGAGACCCAGTACTTC
CDR3: CASFRDRAQETQYF

V: TRBV11-2
size: few
D: NA
J: TRBJ1-2
DNA: TGTGCCAGCAGCTTCTTCAGGATGGCAGGGGCCACCTTC
CDR3: CASSFFRMAGATF

V: TRBV5-1
size: few
D: NA
J: TRBJ2-4
DNA: TGCGCCAGCAGCTTGGACCCGACCCAGCTACAGGGCATTCAGTACTTC
CDR3: CASSLDPTQLQGIQYF

V: TRBV20-1
size: NA
D: TRBD1
J: TRBJ1-1
DNA: TGCAGTGCCTTTGACAGGGTTAACACTGAAGCTTTCTTT
CDR3: CSAFDRVNTEAFF

V: TRBV14
size: NA
D: TRBD2
J: TRBJ2-7
DNA: TGTGCCAGCAGCCAATGGCCCGGGACTAGCGGGAAGTCCTCCTACGAGCAGTACTTC
CDR3: CASSQWPGTSGKSSYEQYF

V: TRBV7-9
size: few
D: NA
J: TRBJ1-4
DNA: TGTGCCAGCAGCTCCGGAATGCGGACCTTGTCTTTT
CDR3: CASSSGMRTLSF

V: TRBV20-1
size: once
D: NA
J: TRBJ1-2
DNA: TGCAGTGCTAGAGATATTCGCCCAGGGCCGCACTATGGCTACACCTTC
CDR3: CSARDIRPGPHYGYTF

V: TRBV7-9
size: NA
D: NA
J: TRBJ2-3
DNA: TGTGCCAGCAGCTTAGGGGGGAACCCGGAAGGTGATACGCAGTATTTT
CDR3: CASSLGGNPEGDTQYF

V: TRBV5-1
size: many
D: NA
J: TRBJ2-7
DNA: TGCGCCAGCAGCTTCACACCGGGACAAAGAACCTACGAGCAGTACTTC
CDR3: CASSFTPGQRTYEQYF

V: TRBV2
size: few
D: NA
J: TRBJ2-7
DNA: TGTGCCAGCAGATTATCCAGGGACGAGCAGTACTTC
CDR3: CASRLSRDEQYF

V: TRBV5-1
size: NA
D: NA
J: TRBJ2-3
DNA: TGCGCCACCTCACTGGGAGGCACAGATACGCAGTATTTT
CDR3: CATSLGGTDTQYF

V: TRBV5-1
size: many
D: NA
J: TRBJ2-4
DNA: TGCGCCAGCAGCTTGATACAGAGGAACGACATTCAGTACTTC
CDR3: CASSLIQRNDIQYF

V: TRBV27
size: once
D: NA
J: TRBJ2-3
DNA: TGTGCCAGCAGTTTAGGGACCATGCTTAGCACAGATACGCAGTATTTT
CDR3: CASSLGTMLSTDTQYF

V: TRBV3-1
size: NA
D: NA
J: TRBJ2-1
DNA: TGTGCCAGCAGCAACCCTGGAGCCGGTCAGTTCTTC
CDR3: CASSNPGAGQFF

V: TRBV20-1
size: NA
D: TRBD1
J: TRBJ2-1
DNA: TGCAGTGCTAGTTCCCACAGGGGTTGGTCCTACAATGAGCAGTTCTTC
CDR3: CSASSHRGWSYNEQFF

V: TRBV20-1
size: few
D: NA
J: TRBJ2-7
DNA: TGCAGTGCTAGAGCCAGATACTCCTACGAGCAGTACTTC
CDR3: CSARARYSYEQYF

V: TRBV5-1
size: NA
D: NA
J: TRBJ2-7
DNA: TGCGCCAGCAGCTCCAATCTACAGGGAAGGTTTCCTTACGAGCAGTACTTC
CDR3: CASSSNLQGRFPYEQYF

V: TRBV5-1
size: few
D: NA
J: TRBJ1-1
DNA: TGCGCCAGCAGGCTCGGGGCGACTGAAGCTTTCTTT
CDR3: CASRLGATEAFF

V: TRBV7-2
size: NA
D: NA
J: TRBJ2-3
DNA: TGTGCCAGCTGGGCGGGATGGGAAGATACGCAGTATTTT
CDR3: CASWAGWEDTQYF

V: TRBV5-1
size: many
D: TRBD1
J: TRBJ2-5
DNA: TGCGCCAGCAGCTACCCCGGGACAGGGGCGGAGACCCAGTACTTC
CDR3: CASSYPGTGAETQYF

V: TRBV7-9
size: few
D: NA
J: TRBJ2-7
DNA: TGTGCCAGCAGCCCCGTAGAGTCTCATTACGAGCAGTACTTC
CDR3: CASSPVESHYEQYF

V: TRBV7-2
size: NA
D: NA
J: TRBJ1-5
DNA: TGTGCCAGCAGCTTAGAAGTGGGTAGGTGGAATCAGCCCCAGCATTTT
CDR3: CASSLEVGRWNQPQHF

V: TRBV30
size: NA
D: NA
J: TRBJ2-1
DNA: TGTGCCTGGAGTGTGGGTTTCCCATCCACAAATGAGCAGTTCTTC
CDR3: CAWSVGFPSTNEQFF

V: TRBV18
size: once
D: NA
J: TRBJ2-5
DNA: TGTGCCAGCTCAAAGCCGGGGCCCCACCAAGAGACCCAGTACTTC
CDR3: CASSKPGPHQETQYF

V: TRBV6-5
size: NA
D: NA
J: TRBJ2-7
DNA: TGTGCCAGCAGTTACGGGGGACCGGACTATTACGAGCAGTACTTC
CDR3: CASSYGGPDYYEQYF

V: TRBV10-1
size: many
D: NA
J: TRBJ2-2
DNA: TGCGCCAGCAGCCGGGACAAGGGTAACACCGGGGAGCTGTTTTTT
CDR3: CASSRDKGNTGELFF

V: TRBV28
size: few
D: TRBD2
J: TRBJ2-7
DNA: TGTGCCAGCATAAATAGCGGGAGGGCCCTTACCTACGAGCAGTACTTC
CDR3: CASINSGRALTYEQYF

V: TRBV7-3
size: few
D: NA
J: TRBJ2-3
DNA: TGTGCCAGCAGCTTAACGGTGCCAGGCACAGATACGCAGTATTTT
CDR3: CASSLTVPGTDTQYF

V: TRBV12-3/TRBV12-4
size: many
D: NA
J: TRBJ2-3
DNA: TGTGCCAGCAGTTTAAAGAGGGCAGATACGCAGTATTTT
CDR3: CASSLKRADTQYF

V: TRBV5-1
size: few
D: NA
J: TRBJ2-3
DNA: TGCGCCAGCAGCTTAGGACGGACCACAGATACGCAGTATTTT
CDR3: CASSLGRTTDTQYF

V: TRBV29-1
size: NA
D: NA
J: TRBJ2-4
DNA: TGCAGCGTCAAGGGGATAGTTTTAGCCAAAAACATTCAGTACTTC
CDR3: CSVKGIVLAKNIQYF

V: TRBV4-1
size: few
D: NA
J: TRBJ1-2
DNA: TGCGCCAGCAGCCAAGATCGGGCAGGAGGTAGGGGCTACACCTTC
CDR3: CASSQDRAGGRGYTF

V: TRBV25-1
size: NA
D: NA
J: TRBJ1-1
DNA: TGTGTCAGCAGGGGTAAGGGGGGCGTGAACACTGAAGCTTTCTTT
CDR3: CVSRGKGGVNTEAFF

V: TRBV5-1
size: many
D: NA
J: TRBJ2-3
DNA: TGCGCCAGCAGCTTGGCTTCCCGCACAGATACGCAGTATTTT
CDR3: CASSLASRTDTQYF

V: TRBV27
size: few
D: NA
J: TRBJ2-1
DNA: TGTGCCACCCGCCGGAGGGACTACAATGAGCAGTTCTTC
CDR3: CATRRRDYNEQFF

V: TRBV4-2
size: few
D: NA
J: TRBJ2-3
DNA: TGTGCCAGCAGCCAAGAATGGCGGGGCAGCACAGATACGCAGTATTTT
CDR3: CASSQEWRGSTDTQYF

V: TRBV11-3
size: NA
D: NA
J: TRBJ2-3
DNA: TGTGCCAGCAGCTCAGGGAATTCAGATACGCAGTATTTT
CDR3: CASSSGNSDTQYF